A selection of T cell receptor beta chains follows, all from one sample in a study of cytomegalovirus exposure and HLA in healthy donors. Method: immunoSEQ multiplex PCR; TCRdb's copy keeps in-frame clones and lacks some. The table includes around 160,000 clones, roughly 80% detected once. The sequenced material came from PBMCs. The receptors were sampled from a young man in good health and CMV-seropositive. The CDR3 runs from the conserved cysteine through the conserved F or W. Each record gives: J gene, clone size, D gene, V gene, CDR3 protein, CDR3 DNA. A D gene is named only where the DNA matches it firmly. Only part of the rows carry a size: once, few, many, or a class if the clone is expanded.

j_gene: TRBJ1-2
abundance: NA
d_gene: NA
v_gene: TRBV11-2
CDR3aa: CASSLIGQSAYGYTF
CDR3nt: TGTGCCAGCAGCTTAATCGGACAGTCGGCCTATGGCTACACCTTC

j_gene: TRBJ2-2
abundance: NA
d_gene: TRBD1
v_gene: TRBV7-9
CDR3aa: CASSLAGVTGATGELFF
CDR3nt: TGTGCCAGCAGCTTAGCGGGGGTGACAGGGGCGACCGGGGAGCTGTTTTTT

j_gene: TRBJ2-1
abundance: NA
d_gene: NA
v_gene: TRBV27
CDR3aa: CASSFGLRGSEQFF
CDR3nt: TGTGCCAGCAGTTTTGGTTTGAGGGGGTCGGAGCAGTTCTTC

j_gene: TRBJ1-1
abundance: NA
d_gene: NA
v_gene: TRBV29-1
CDR3aa: CSVVWGHEEGGGAFF
CDR3nt: TGCAGCGTTGTATGGGGACATGAAGAGGGCGGCGGAGCTTTCTTT

j_gene: TRBJ1-1
abundance: NA
d_gene: TRBD1
v_gene: TRBV2
CDR3aa: CASSERRQGAMNTEAFF
CDR3nt: TGTGCCAGCAGTGAAAGGCGTCAGGGGGCTATGAACACTGAAGCTTTCTTT

j_gene: TRBJ1-5
abundance: NA
d_gene: TRBD1
v_gene: TRBV7-9
CDR3aa: CASSLAGGGNQPQHF
CDR3nt: TGTGCCAGCAGCTTAGCAGGGGGCGGGAATCAGCCCCAGCATTTT

j_gene: TRBJ2-3
abundance: NA
d_gene: NA
v_gene: TRBV29-1
CDR3aa: CSVEGWGGLVYTDTQYF
CDR3nt: TGCAGCGTTGAAGGGTGGGGGGGCCTCGTGTACACAGATACGCAGTATTTT

j_gene: TRBJ1-1
abundance: few
d_gene: NA
v_gene: TRBV7-6
CDR3aa: CASSFDSFNTEAFF
CDR3nt: TGTGCCAGCAGCTTCGACAGTTTCAACACTGAAGCTTTCTTT

j_gene: TRBJ1-5
abundance: NA
d_gene: NA
v_gene: TRBV15
CDR3aa: CATSRDTEGGQPQHF
CDR3nt: TGTGCCACCAGCAGAGATACGGAGGGAGGGCAGCCCCAGCATTTT

j_gene: TRBJ2-7
abundance: NA
d_gene: NA
v_gene: TRBV27
CDR3aa: CASSKRQAYEQYF
CDR3nt: TGTGCCAGCAGTAAGAGACAGGCCTACGAGCAGTACTTC

j_gene: TRBJ1-1
abundance: NA
d_gene: TRBD1
v_gene: TRBV19
CDR3aa: CASSIGQGRTEAFF
CDR3nt: TGTGCCAGTAGTATTGGACAGGGCCGGACTGAAGCTTTCTTT

j_gene: TRBJ2-4
abundance: NA
d_gene: NA
v_gene: TRBV7-2
CDR3aa: CASSSPLASKNIQYF
CDR3nt: TGTGCCAGCAGCTCCCCGCTAGCGAGCAAAAACATTCAGTACTTC

j_gene: TRBJ2-3
abundance: NA
d_gene: TRBD1
v_gene: TRBV19
CDR3aa: CASSSRGQFTDTQYF
CDR3nt: TGTGCCAGTAGTTCTAGGGGGCAGTTCACAGATACGCAGTATTTT

j_gene: TRBJ2-7
abundance: few
d_gene: NA
v_gene: TRBV5-1
CDR3aa: CASSLFSGYEQYF
CDR3nt: TGCGCCAGCAGCTTATTTTCAGGCTACGAGCAGTACTTC

j_gene: TRBJ2-2
abundance: once
d_gene: NA
v_gene: TRBV27
CDR3aa: CASSLVGGPRELFF
CDR3nt: TGTGCCAGCAGTTTAGTGGGGGGGCCCCGGGAGCTGTTTTTT

j_gene: TRBJ2-2
abundance: many
d_gene: NA
v_gene: TRBV25-1
CDR3aa: CASTAAGNTGELFF
CDR3nt: TGTGCCAGCACCGCCGCGGGCAACACCGGGGAGCTGTTTTTT

j_gene: TRBJ2-5
abundance: NA
d_gene: TRBD2
v_gene: TRBV7-9
CDR3aa: CASSLEGRVETQYF
CDR3nt: TGTGCCAGCAGCTTAGAGGGGAGGGTTGAGACCCAGTACTTC

j_gene: TRBJ2-7
abundance: NA
d_gene: NA
v_gene: TRBV27
CDR3aa: CASSSGNNARGEQYF
CDR3nt: TGTGCCAGCAGCTCGGGGAACAATGCTCGGGGTGAGCAGTACTTC

j_gene: TRBJ2-3
abundance: NA
d_gene: NA
v_gene: TRBV4-2
CDR3aa: CASSQARLAEDTQYF
CDR3nt: TGTGCCAGCAGCCAAGCCCGTTTAGCGGAAGATACGCAGTATTTT

j_gene: TRBJ1-1
abundance: NA
d_gene: TRBD1
v_gene: TRBV5-8
CDR3aa: CASSLGDRGTEAFF
CDR3nt: TGTGCCAGCAGCTTGGGGGACAGGGGCACTGAAGCTTTCTTT

j_gene: TRBJ2-1
abundance: NA
d_gene: TRBD1
v_gene: TRBV30
CDR3aa: CAWSGTGGRYNEQFF
CDR3nt: TGTGCCTGGAGCGGGACAGGGGGCAGGTACAATGAGCAGTTCTTC

j_gene: TRBJ2-7
abundance: NA
d_gene: NA
v_gene: TRBV21-1
CDR3aa: CASSEVGGGFVYEQYF
CDR3nt: TGTGCCAGCAGCGAAGTGGGAGGGGGGTTTGTCTACGAGCAGTACTTC

j_gene: TRBJ1-1
abundance: NA
d_gene: TRBD1
v_gene: TRBV6-5
CDR3aa: CASRDAYYRGNEAFF
CDR3nt: TGTGCCAGCAGAGACGCCTACTACAGGGGGAACGAAGCTTTCTTT

j_gene: TRBJ2-7
abundance: once
d_gene: TRBD2
v_gene: TRBV5-1
CDR3aa: CASSGGPGGNEQYF
CDR3nt: TGCGCCAGCAGCGGAGGGCCCGGGGGGAACGAGCAGTACTTC

j_gene: TRBJ2-1
abundance: NA
d_gene: NA
v_gene: TRBV19
CDR3aa: CASSRTDTKFF
CDR3nt: TGTGCCAGTAGCCGGACAGATACTAAGTTCTTC

j_gene: TRBJ1-5
abundance: NA
d_gene: NA
v_gene: TRBV29-1
CDR3aa: CSVEDRPAGLNQPQHF
CDR3nt: TGCAGCGTTGAAGATAGGCCAGCAGGTCTCAATCAGCCCCAGCATTTT

j_gene: TRBJ1-2
abundance: NA
d_gene: TRBD1
v_gene: TRBV29-1
CDR3aa: CSVGKIGTEYGYTF
CDR3nt: TGCAGCGTTGGGAAAATCGGGACAGAGTATGGCTACACCTTC

j_gene: TRBJ2-1
abundance: few
d_gene: TRBD2
v_gene: TRBV29-1
CDR3aa: CSVEDLEREGNEQFF
CDR3nt: TGCAGCGTTGAAGATCTCGAGCGGGAGGGGAATGAGCAGTTCTTC

j_gene: TRBJ1-1
abundance: NA
d_gene: NA
v_gene: TRBV27
CDR3aa: CASSTGGNEAFF
CDR3nt: TGTGCCAGCTCGACAGGAGGAAATGAAGCTTTCTTT

j_gene: TRBJ1-1
abundance: few
d_gene: TRBD1
v_gene: TRBV5-5
CDR3aa: CASSWDDRDTTEAFF
CDR3nt: TGTGCCAGCAGCTGGGACGACAGGGATACCACTGAAGCTTTCTTT

j_gene: TRBJ2-3
abundance: NA
d_gene: NA
v_gene: TRBV5-1
CDR3aa: CASSPVRGTGDTQYF
CDR3nt: TGCGCCAGCAGCCCAGTCAGGGGAACCGGGGATACGCAGTATTTT

j_gene: TRBJ1-1
abundance: NA
d_gene: TRBD1
v_gene: TRBV7-6
CDR3aa: CASSTGGPNTEAFF
CDR3nt: TGTGCCAGCAGTACAGGGGGCCCGAACACTGAAGCTTTCTTT

j_gene: TRBJ2-7
abundance: NA
d_gene: NA
v_gene: TRBV27
CDR3aa: CASSSTGTPYEQYF
CDR3nt: TGTGCCAGCAGCTCGACAGGAACTCCCTACGAGCAGTACTTC

j_gene: TRBJ1-1
abundance: NA
d_gene: NA
v_gene: TRBV6-5
CDR3aa: CASSPTDTEAFF
CDR3nt: TGTGCCAGCAGTCCAACAGACACTGAAGCTTTCTTT

j_gene: TRBJ2-3
abundance: NA
d_gene: TRBD1
v_gene: TRBV7-9
CDR3aa: CASSSHLIGQGGDTQYF
CDR3nt: TGTGCCAGCAGCTCACACCTTATAGGACAGGGAGGAGATACGCAGTATTTT

j_gene: TRBJ2-7
abundance: few
d_gene: NA
v_gene: TRBV10-3
CDR3aa: CAISDRPDADEQYF
CDR3nt: TGTGCCATCAGTGATAGGCCCGACGCGGACGAGCAGTACTTC

j_gene: TRBJ1-2
abundance: NA
d_gene: NA
v_gene: TRBV6-1
CDR3aa: CASSEVLRHGYTF
CDR3nt: TGTGCCAGCAGTGAGGTACTACGGCATGGCTACACCTTC

j_gene: TRBJ1-1
abundance: NA
d_gene: NA
v_gene: TRBV5-1
CDR3aa: CASSPGQFDTEAFF
CDR3nt: TGCGCCAGCAGCCCCGGACAGTTCGACACTGAAGCTTTCTTT

j_gene: TRBJ2-4
abundance: NA
d_gene: NA
v_gene: TRBV2
CDR3aa: CASSETWIRRSQYF
CDR3nt: TGTGCCAGCAGTGAAACCTGGATTCGAAGGAGTCAGTACTTC

j_gene: TRBJ2-6
abundance: once
d_gene: NA
v_gene: TRBV6-6
CDR3aa: CASITSGANVLTF
CDR3nt: TGTGCCAGCATAACATCTGGGGCCAACGTCCTGACTTTC

j_gene: TRBJ2-5
abundance: NA
d_gene: NA
v_gene: TRBV28
CDR3aa: CASGPLGGQETQYF
CDR3nt: TGTGCCAGCGGCCCCCTCGGGGGCCAAGAGACCCAGTACTTC

j_gene: TRBJ2-5
abundance: once
d_gene: NA
v_gene: TRBV5-1
CDR3aa: CASSLGGSGLQETQYF
CDR3nt: TGCGCCAGCAGCCTGGGAGGTAGCGGCCTACAAGAGACCCAGTACTTC

j_gene: TRBJ2-7
abundance: NA
d_gene: NA
v_gene: TRBV6-1
CDR3aa: CASRDSLSYEQYF
CDR3nt: TGTGCCAGCAGGGACAGTCTCTCCTACGAGCAGTACTTC

j_gene: TRBJ1-1
abundance: NA
d_gene: NA
v_gene: TRBV4-1
CDR3aa: CASSARGDPMNTEAFF
CDR3nt: TGCGCCAGCAGCGCACGGGGGGACCCGATGAACACTGAAGCTTTCTTT

j_gene: TRBJ1-5
abundance: few
d_gene: NA
v_gene: TRBV5-1
CDR3aa: CASSLGGDSNQPQHF
CDR3nt: TGCGCCAGCAGCTTGGGGGGGGACAGCAATCAGCCCCAGCATTTT

j_gene: TRBJ1-2
abundance: NA
d_gene: NA
v_gene: TRBV27
CDR3aa: CASSLSAGNYGYTF
CDR3nt: TGTGCCAGCAGTTTATCGGCAGGAAACTATGGCTACACCTTC

j_gene: TRBJ2-1
abundance: NA
d_gene: TRBD2
v_gene: TRBV15
CDR3aa: CATAGGRDNEQFF
CDR3nt: TGTGCCACCGCGGGGGGGCGAGACAATGAGCAGTTCTTC

j_gene: TRBJ1-5
abundance: NA
d_gene: NA
v_gene: TRBV2
CDR3aa: CASSGSRNNQPQHF
CDR3nt: TGTGCCAGCTCCGGTTCCAGGAACAATCAGCCCCAGCATTTT

j_gene: TRBJ2-3
abundance: once
d_gene: NA
v_gene: TRBV4-1
CDR3aa: CASSQEPGRDTQYF
CDR3nt: TGCGCCAGCAGCCAAGAGCCAGGCAGGGATACGCAGTATTTT

j_gene: TRBJ1-5
abundance: NA
d_gene: NA
v_gene: TRBV10-2
CDR3aa: CASSASGAGQPQHF
CDR3nt: TGCGCCAGCAGTGCGTCAGGGGCAGGTCAGCCCCAGCATTTT

j_gene: TRBJ2-1
abundance: NA
d_gene: NA
v_gene: TRBV7-9
CDR3aa: CASSLRWTDMNEQFF
CDR3nt: TGTGCCAGCAGCCTTAGATGGACAGATATGAATGAGCAGTTCTTC

j_gene: TRBJ1-2
abundance: NA
d_gene: TRBD1
v_gene: TRBV30
CDR3aa: CAWSVPLRTTGNGGYTF
CDR3nt: TGTGCCTGGAGTGTGCCCCTACGGACGACAGGGAATGGAGGCTACACCTTC

j_gene: TRBJ2-5
abundance: once
d_gene: TRBD2
v_gene: TRBV5-6
CDR3aa: CASSSNDWLAGGRETQYF
CDR3nt: TGTGCCAGCAGCTCTAATGACTGGCTAGCGGGAGGGCGTGAGACCCAGTACTTC

j_gene: TRBJ1-2
abundance: few
d_gene: NA
v_gene: TRBV28
CDR3aa: CASSPASHGYTF
CDR3nt: TGTGCCAGCAGCCCCGCGAGCCATGGCTACACCTTC

j_gene: TRBJ2-7
abundance: NA
d_gene: NA
v_gene: TRBV27
CDR3aa: CASSPTPGMPYEQYF
CDR3nt: TGTGCCAGCAGTCCTACCCCCGGGATGCCCTACGAGCAGTACTTC